This TCR beta chain came from a study of T-cell reconstitution after alpha-beta-depleted transplantation in children (dated by TCRdb to the mid-2010s). Regarding the study in general: The study quantitatively tracked T-cell immune reconstitution after TCRalphabeta/CD19-depleted allogeneic hematopoietic cell transplantation in children using TCR repertoire profiling.

The V and J ends are trimmed by 3 bases and 3 bases, leaving 11 bases between them. There are 15 amino acids in the CDR3, from cysteine to phenylalanine inclusive. Just the 45-base CDR3 DNA is kept, in frame starting at base 1. CDR1 and CDR2, per the germline V gene, are SGHTA and FQGNSA. This clonotype was observed many times. Which antigen it targets is not known. Base qualities are missing; no much larger clone stands one base away. Library method: PCR. The data were produced on an Illumina HiSeq 2500. TCR libraries were prepared with molecular barcoding, using unique molecular identifiers to normalize TCRbeta repertoire quantification. The public reads were run again by TCRdb, first through fastp at Q25 and then through MiXCR, and only productive beta chains were kept. Records with the same CDR3 protein are collapsed into one entry carrying the most frequent genes and DNA. The sample table shows approximately 200,000 distinct CDR3 sequences, and less than 15% are seen once. The leading ten clones occupy less than 15% of the sample.

The input for sequencing was PBMCs from the stem cell graft donor, taken from the stem cell graft. The rearrangement joined TRBV7-2 to TRBJ2-2; perhaps TRBD1 is the D gene, with 6 bases matching. The receptor was derived from a human donor who donated a stem cell graft to a child with acute lymphoblastic leukemia. The CDR3 region: CASSFRDTYTGELFF. The DNA sequence is TGTGCCAGCAGCTTCCGGGACACCTACACCGGGGAGCTGTTTTTT.